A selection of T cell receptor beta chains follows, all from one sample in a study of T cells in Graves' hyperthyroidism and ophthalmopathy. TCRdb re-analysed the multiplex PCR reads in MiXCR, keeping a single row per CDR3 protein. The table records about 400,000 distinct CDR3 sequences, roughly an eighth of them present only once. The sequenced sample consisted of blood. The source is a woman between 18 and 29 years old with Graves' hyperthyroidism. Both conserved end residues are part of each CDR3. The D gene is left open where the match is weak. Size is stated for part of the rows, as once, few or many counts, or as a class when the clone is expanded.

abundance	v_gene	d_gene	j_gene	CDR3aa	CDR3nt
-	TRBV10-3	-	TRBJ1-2	CAISDPGRAYGYTF	TGTGCCATCAGTGACCCAGGGAGGGCCTATGGCTACACCTTC
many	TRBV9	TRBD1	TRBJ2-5	CASTVQEGAGETQYF	TGTGCCAGCACCGTACAAGAGGGGGCCGGGGAGACCCAGTACTTC
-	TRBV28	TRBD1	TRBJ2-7	CASRIQGVYEQYF	TGTGCCAGCAGAATCCAGGGGGTCTACGAGCAGTACTTC
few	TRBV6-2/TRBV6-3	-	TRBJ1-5	CASRDDLLRDNQPQHF	TGTGCCAGCAGAGATGACCTTTTACGGGACAATCAGCCCCAGCATTTT
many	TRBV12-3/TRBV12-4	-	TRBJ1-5	CASSGPGTPFDQPQHF	TGTGCCAGCTCTGGACCCGGGACACCGTTTGATCAGCCCCAGCATTTT
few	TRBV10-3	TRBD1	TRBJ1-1	CATTDRVNTEAFF	TGTGCCACCACCGACAGGGTGAACACTGAAGCTTTCTTT
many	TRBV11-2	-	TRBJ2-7	CASSLALGYEQYF	TGTGCCAGCAGCCTTGCCCTGGGCTACGAGCAGTACTTC
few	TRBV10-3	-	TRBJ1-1	CAARQTEGTEAFF	TGTGCCGCCCGACAGACCGAGGGCACTGAAGCTTTCTTT
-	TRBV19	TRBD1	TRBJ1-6	CASRLTPGQVASPLHF	TGTGCCAGTAGACTTACCCCCGGACAGGTCGCCTCACCCCTCCACTTT
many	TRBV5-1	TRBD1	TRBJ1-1	CASSVGQSNTEAFF	TGCGCCAGCAGCGTGGGACAGTCCAACACTGAAGCTTTCTTT
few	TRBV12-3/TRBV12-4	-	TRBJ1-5	CASTLGPQAAAQPQHF	TGTGCCAGCACTCTAGGGCCCCAGGCGGCAGCTCAGCCCCAGCATTTT
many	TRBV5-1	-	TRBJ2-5	CASSSGTVPQGETQYF	TGCGCCAGCAGCTCTGGTACAGTCCCCCAGGGGGAGACCCAGTACTTC
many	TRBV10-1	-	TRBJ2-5	CASSESPGLLQETQYF	TGCGCCAGCAGTGAGTCTCCAGGGCTACTCCAAGAGACCCAGTACTTC
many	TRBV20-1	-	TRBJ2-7	CSAHIQRNEQYF	TGCAGTGCTCACATACAGAGGAACGAGCAGTACTTC
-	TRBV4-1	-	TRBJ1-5	CASSQEAAGSNQPQHF	TGCGCCAGCAGCCAAGAGGCCGCGGGATCAAATCAGCCCCAGCATTTT
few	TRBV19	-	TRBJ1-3	CASSTSGNTIYF	TGTGCCAGTAGTACGTCTGGAAACACCATATATTTT
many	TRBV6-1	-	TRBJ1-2	CASSFTEDDFYGYTF	TGTGCCAGCAGTTTCACGGAGGACGATTTCTATGGCTACACCTTC
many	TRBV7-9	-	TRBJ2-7	CASMGDGYEQYF	TGTGCCAGCATGGGCGACGGCTACGAGCAGTACTTC
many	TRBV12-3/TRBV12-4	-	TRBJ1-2	CASSSQTRWNYGYTF	TGTGCCAGCAGTTCCCAGACACGGTGGAACTATGGCTACACCTTC
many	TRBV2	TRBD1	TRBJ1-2	CASSEQGDYGYTF	TGTGCCAGCAGTGAACAGGGGGACTATGGCTACACCTTC
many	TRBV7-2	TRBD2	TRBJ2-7	CASSLQRDSYEQYF	TGTGCCAGCAGCTTGCAGCGGGACTCCTACGAGCAGTACTTC
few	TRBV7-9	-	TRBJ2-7	CASSLGSATYEQYF	TGTGCCAGCAGCTTAGGTTCAGCAACCTACGAGCAGTACTTC
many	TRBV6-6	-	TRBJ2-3	CASSYSRGPSNTDTQYF	TGTGCCAGCAGTTACTCCCGGGGGCCCTCTAACACAGATACGCAGTATTTT
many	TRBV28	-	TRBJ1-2	CASSLEYGYTF	TGTGCCAGCAGTTTAGAGTATGGCTACACCTTC
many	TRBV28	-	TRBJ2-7	CASSSGASPRTEQYF	TGTGCCAGCAGCTCTGGAGCCAGCCCTAGAACCGAGCAGTACTTC
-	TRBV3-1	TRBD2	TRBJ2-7	CASSQGSGGLDYEQYF	TGTGCCAGCAGCCAAGGTAGCGGGGGCTTGGACTACGAGCAGTACTTC
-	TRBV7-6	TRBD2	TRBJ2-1	CASSFGGALYNEQFF	TGTGCCAGCAGCTTCGGGGGGGCTTTATACAATGAGCAGTTCTTC
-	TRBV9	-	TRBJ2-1	CASSVAAGTPYEQFF	TGTGCCAGCAGCGTAGCCGCAGGGACTCCCTACGAGCAGTTCTTC
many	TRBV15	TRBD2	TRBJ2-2	CATSRDRWRGITGELFF	TGTGCCACCAGCAGAGATCGGTGGCGGGGGATCACCGGGGAGCTGTTTTTT
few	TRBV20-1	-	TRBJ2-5	CSARSGAIGKETQYF	TGCAGTGCTAGATCGGGGGCCATCGGGAAAGAGACCCAGTACTTC
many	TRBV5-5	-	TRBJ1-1	CASSWTVTNTEAFF	TGTGCCAGCAGCTGGACGGTGACCAACACTGAAGCTTTCTTT
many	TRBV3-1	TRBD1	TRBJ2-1	CASSQDSTGGRNEQFF	TGTGCCAGCAGCCAAGACTCGACAGGGGGCCGGAATGAGCAGTTCTTC
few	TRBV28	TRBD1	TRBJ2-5	CASNLGQGFLQEAQYF	TGTGCCAGCAACTTAGGACAGGGGTTTTTGCAAGAGGCCCAGTACTTC
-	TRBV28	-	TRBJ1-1	CASSLTSAGDIRTFF	TGTGCCAGCAGTTTAACTAGTGCAGGGGATATTAGGACTTTCTTT
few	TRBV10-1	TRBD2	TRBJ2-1	CASSDGLAGREQFF	TGCGCCAGCAGTGATGGACTAGCGGGACGGGAGCAGTTCTTC
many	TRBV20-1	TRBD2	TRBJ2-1	CSASRLAGRHEQFF	TGCAGTGCTAGCCGACTAGCGGGAAGGCATGAGCAGTTCTTC
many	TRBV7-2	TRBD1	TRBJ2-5	CASSWSGQGRETQYF	TGTGCCAGCAGCTGGTCCGGACAGGGGAGAGAGACCCAGTACTTC
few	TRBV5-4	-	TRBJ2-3	CASSSATGVGTQYF	TGTGCCAGCAGCTCAGCGACTGGCGTAGGTACTCAGTATTTT
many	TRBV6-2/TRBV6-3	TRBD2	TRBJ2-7	CASSYIAGDEQYF	TGTGCCAGCAGTTACATAGCGGGAGACGAGCAGTACTTC
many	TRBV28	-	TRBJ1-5	CASSLRNQPQHF	TGTGCCAGCAGTTTGAGGAATCAGCCCCAGCATTTT